The clone carrying this TCR beta chain was seen many times. Its target is unknown. Amplification of TCR beta CDR3 regions was performed using RNA transcripts as template. RT-PCR in the first round (using the HTBI primer set) targeted the TCR CDR3. One entry per CDR3 protein results from TCRdb running MiXCR on the multiplex PCR reads. The sample lists a few hundred thousand distinct CDR3 sequences; roughly an eighth were seen once. Uncontrolled infection, other autoimmune disease, pregnancy or lactation barred patients from enrollment. The sample is drawn from a study of T cells in Graves' hyperthyroidism and ophthalmopathy. On the study more broadly: Sampling of peripheral blood happened at initial diagnosis, prior to any treatment. General study results and limits: Classification by a 13 V-J model distinguished ophthalmopathy from stable hyperthyroidism.

The CDR3 length is 14 residues. The V segment lost 6 bases and the J segment 5 bases; nucleotides outside the gene matches: 8. The chain joins TRBV12-3 or TRBV12-4 to TRBJ1-1; 8 bases map to TRBD1. The sequenced material came from blood. The receptor was isolated from a woman aged 18 to 35 with Graves' hyperthyroidism. The CDR3 DNA is TGTGCCAGCAGGGCAGGGGGCGCGGGAACTGAAGCTTTCTTT. Its protein is CASRAGGAGTEAFF.